The clone carrying this T cell receptor beta chain occurred once. Other DNA sequences within the sample encode an identical CDR3. The sample belongs to a study of shared clonotypes between healthy human individuals. The V and J ends lost 6 bases and 0 bases respectively, with 12 bases between them. The CDR3 contains 13 residues. CDR1 SQVTM and CDR2 ANQGSEA come from the germline V gene. Assay: immunoSEQ multiplex PCR; the TCRdb copy retains only in-frame clones and omits some. The sample records around 2,000,000 clones, over 85% being singletons. The naive CD8 fraction comprised CD45RO-negative cells positively selected for CCR7 and excluded terminally differentiated effector memory CD45RA+ cells.

Sequencing was done on a sample of naive CD8+ T cells sorted from blood. The receptor was isolated from a man younger than 30 in good health. The chain employs TRBV29-1 and TRBJ2-7; maybe TRBD1 (5 bases). The CDR3 bases are TGCAGCGTCGCGACAGTAAGCTCCTACGAGCAGTACTTC. Translating it yields CSVATVSSYEQYF.